The rows below give T cell receptor beta chains drawn from one sample of a study of cytomegalovirus exposure and HLA in healthy donors. The assay was immunoSEQ multiplex PCR, and TCRdb's table has in-frame clones only and misses some. Here the sample spans 75,000 to 90,000 clones, around 80% being singletons. Input material: PBMCs. The receptors come from a human donor in good health. The CDR3 runs from the conserved cysteine through the conserved F or W. The D gene is left open where the match is weak. Rows give clone size only sometimes, using once, few, many, or a class for an expanded clone.

>NA|TRBD1|TRBJ2-7|TRBV7-2
CASSPQGDYEQYF
TGTGCCAGCAGCCCACAGGGGGACTACGAGCAGTACTTC
>once|NA|TRBJ2-2|TRBV13
CASTAAGELFF
TGTGCCAGCACCGCGGCGGGGGAGCTGTTTTTT
>NA|TRBD2|TRBJ2-7|TRBV11-2
CASSRKRGDYEQYF
TGTGCCAGCAGCCGTAAGCGGGGCGATTACGAGCAGTACTTC
>NA|NA|TRBJ1-2|TRBV15
CATSRGDQGNGYTF
TGTGCCACCAGCCGAGGGGATCAGGGGAATGGCTACACCTTC
>NA|NA|TRBJ1-4|TRBV7-2
CASSTQGVGEKLFF
TGTGCCAGCAGTACCCAAGGGGTTGGTGAAAAACTGTTTTTT
>few|NA|TRBJ1-1|TRBV29-1
CSVPGSGTWSTEAFF
TGCAGCGTCCCCGGGAGCGGGACGTGGAGCACTGAAGCTTTCTTT
>NA|NA|TRBJ1-4|TRBV12-5
CASGRDSGREKLFF
TGTGCTAGTGGTCGGGACTCAGGACGTGAAAAACTGTTTTTT
>NA|TRBD2|TRBJ2-1|TRBV9
CASSVSGETSYNEQFF
TGTGCCAGCAGCGTTAGCGGGGAGACCTCCTACAATGAGCAGTTCTTC
>NA|NA|TRBJ2-3|TRBV7-2
CASLGRVTDTQYF
TGTGCCAGTCTCGGCCGGGTCACAGATACGCAGTATTTT
>NA|TRBD1|TRBJ1-6|TRBV7-9
CASSPTGTLGDSLHF
TGTGCCAGCAGCCCGACAGGGACCCTCGGGGATTCCCTCCACTTT
>NA|NA|TRBJ1-2|TRBV14
CASSLSLYNGYTF
TGTGCCAGCAGCCTATCCCTTTACAATGGCTACACCTTC
>once|TRBD1|TRBJ1-1|TRBV5-6
CASSPDTGVTEAFF
TGTGCCAGCAGCCCAGATACAGGGGTCACTGAAGCTTTCTTT
>NA|NA|TRBJ1-4|TRBV6-6
CAILAGEKLFF
TGTGCCATATTAGCTGGGGAAAAACTGTTTTTT
>NA|NA|TRBJ1-2|TRBV9
CASSVGGGRDLGYTF
TGTGCCAGCAGCGTAGGTGGGGGAAGGGACTTGGGCTACACCTTC
>NA|TRBD1|TRBJ2-5|TRBV27
CASSRNRGSRETQYF
TGTGCCAGCAGCCGGAACAGGGGCAGCCGGGAGACCCAGTACTTC
>NA|NA|TRBJ1-5|TRBV19
CASSNRQNQPQHF
TGTGCCAGTAGTAACCGACAGAATCAGCCCCAGCATTTT
>NA|NA|TRBJ1-4|TRBV5-1
CASSFGVSGVGEKLFF
TGCGCCAGCAGCTTTGGGGTCAGCGGGGTAGGAGAAAAACTGTTTTTT
>NA|NA|TRBJ2-5|TRBV6-1
CASSVTSREQETQYF
TGTGCCAGCAGTGTGACCTCGAGGGAACAAGAGACCCAGTACTTC
>NA|TRBD1|TRBJ2-7|TRBV5-6
CASSLTGQASSYEQYF
TGTGCCAGCAGCTTAACGGGACAGGCCAGCTCCTACGAGCAGTACTTC
>NA|TRBD1|TRBJ1-5|TRBV5-1
CASSLGQGGQPQHF
TGCGCCAGCAGCTTGGGTCAGGGGGGTCAGCCCCAGCATTTT
>NA|TRBD1|TRBJ2-7|TRBV6-5
CASSAPGQGYEQYF
TGTGCCAGCAGTGCACCGGGACAGGGCTACGAGCAGTACTTC
>NA|TRBD1|TRBJ2-7|TRBV7-2
CASSWTGGHEQYF
TGTGCCAGCAGCTGGACAGGGGGCCACGAGCAGTACTTC
>NA|NA|TRBJ1-2|TRBV5-1
CASSLAAVADYGYTF
TGCGCCAGCAGCTTGGCCGCAGTCGCTGACTATGGCTACACCTTC
>NA|TRBD1|TRBJ1-4|TRBV10-1
CASSDEGARGKDEKLFF
TGCGCCAGCAGTGATGAGGGGGCGCGAGGTAAGGATGAAAAACTGTTTTTT
>once|NA|TRBJ1-1|TRBV4-1
CASSLPTVPNTEAFF
TGCGCCAGCAGCCTTCCGACAGTGCCGAACACTGAAGCTTTCTTT
>NA|TRBD2|TRBJ2-5|TRBV6-1
CASSALRTSGGLETQYF
TGTGCCAGCAGTGCTCTCCGGACTAGCGGGGGGTTGGAGACCCAGTACTTC
>NA|NA|TRBJ2-2|TRBV6-4
CASSPGTSTGELFF
TGTGCCAGCAGTCCCGGGACTTCAACCGGGGAGCTGTTTTTT
>NA|TRBD2|TRBJ2-3|TRBV5-1
CASYGGGSTDTQYF
TGCGCCAGCTACGGGGGGGGCAGCACAGATACGCAGTATTTT
>few|TRBD1|TRBJ1-1|TRBV5-4
CASSQAGGALMNTEAFF
TGTGCCAGCAGCCAAGCAGGGGGCGCTTTGATGAACACTGAAGCTTTCTTT
>NA|TRBD1|TRBJ1-2|TRBV7-6
CASSLTQGDGQGYTF
TGTGCCAGCAGCTTAACTCAGGGGGACGGACAAGGCTACACCTTC
>NA|TRBD2|TRBJ2-3|TRBV15
CATSISLAGLSSTDTQYF
TGTGCCACCAGCATTTCACTAGCGGGGTTATCTAGCACAGATACGCAGTATTTT
>NA|NA|TRBJ1-3|TRBV2
CASSVLASGNTIYF
TGTGCCAGCAGTGTCCTGGCCTCTGGAAACACCATATATTTT
>NA|NA|TRBJ2-1|TRBV2
CASRANREFYNEQFF
TGTGCCAGCAGAGCCAACCGGGAATTCTACAATGAGCAGTTCTTC
>NA|TRBD2|TRBJ2-1|TRBV7-6
CASSLNGGGAWGDNEQFF
TGTGCCAGCAGCTTAAACGGCGGGGGGGCCTGGGGGGACAATGAGCAGTTCTTC
>few|NA|TRBJ1-1|TRBV4-1
CASSQGGGRGWTTEAFF
TGCGCCAGCAGCCAAGGAGGGGGGAGGGGTTGGACGACTGAAGCTTTCTTT
>NA|TRBD1|TRBJ1-3|TRBV19
CASSLDGTGLSSGNTIYF
TGTGCCAGTAGTCTCGACGGGACAGGGCTTAGCTCTGGAAACACCATATATTTT
>NA|NA|TRBJ2-3|TRBV7-9
CASSAISGVDTQYF
TGTGCCAGCAGCGCCATTTCGGGGGTAGATACGCAGTATTTT
>few|NA|TRBJ1-1|TRBV5-4
CASSGRGSGTEAFF
TGTGCCAGCAGCGGCAGGGGATCGGGGACTGAAGCTTTCTTT
>NA|NA|TRBJ2-3|TRBV14
CASSHGADTQYF
TGTGCCAGCAGCCACGGGGCAGATACGCAGTATTTT
>once|NA|TRBJ1-4|TRBV7-9
CASSPSREKLFF
TGTGCCAGCAGCCCCTCGAGGGAAAAACTGTTTTTT
>NA|NA|TRBJ2-1|TRBV4-3
CASSLRRGHFSYNEQFF
TGCGCCAGCAGCCTGAGGAGGGGGCATTTTAGCTACAATGAGCAGTTCTTC
>NA|TRBD1|TRBJ1-6|TRBV5-1
CASSLAGGTGPNSPLHF
TGCGCCAGCAGCTTGGCCGGTGGGACAGGCCCTAATTCACCCCTCCACTTT
>NA|NA|TRBJ1-2|TRBV6-4
CASSADTDYGYTF
TGTGCCAGCAGTGCGGACACGGACTATGGCTACACCTTC
>NA|NA|TRBJ1-2|TRBV6-5
CASSYSSRVSYGYTF
TGTGCCAGCAGTTACTCGAGCAGGGTTAGCTATGGCTACACCTTC
>NA|NA|TRBJ2-3|TRBV4-3
CASSQDGAVYFTDTQYF
TGCGCCAGCAGCCAAGACGGAGCGGTCTATTTCACAGATACGCAGTATTTT
>NA|TRBD1|TRBJ1-2|TRBV6-5
CASSSVPGQGSSGYTF
TGTGCCAGCAGTTCAGTACCCGGACAGGGAAGTTCCGGCTACACCTTC
>NA|NA|TRBJ2-1|TRBV7-2
CASSSGGVLPDEQFF
TGTGCCAGCAGCTCCGGCGGTGTCCTCCCGGATGAGCAGTTCTTC
>NA|TRBD1|TRBJ1-5|TRBV5-6
CASSLGQGFQPQNF
TGTGCCAGCAGCTTGGGACAGGGATTTCAGCCCCAGAATTTT
>NA|NA|TRBJ1-2|TRBV9
CASSPNRDGYTF
TGTGCCAGCAGCCCGAACCGGGATGGCTACACCTTC
>NA|TRBD1|TRBJ2-7|TRBV5-8
CASSSWDREGEQYF
TGTGCCAGCAGCTCCTGGGACAGGGAGGGCGAGCAGTACTTC
>NA|NA|TRBJ1-5|TRBV9
CASSVEGGNQPQHF
TGTGCCAGCAGCGTAGAAGGGGGCAATCAGCCCCAGCATTTT
>NA|NA|TRBJ2-1|TRBV9
CASAQGSNNEQFF
TGTGCCAGCGCTCAGGGGTCTAATAATGAGCAGTTCTTC
>NA|NA|TRBJ2-1|TRBV5-1
CASSLVPGAYNEQFF
TGCGCCAGCAGCTTGGTGCCAGGGGCATACAATGAGCAGTTCTTC